Sequencing of this T cell receptor beta chain was carried out in a study of cytomegalovirus exposure and HLA in healthy donors. Study observations and caveats: Earlier results showed most TCR beta V segments being productive about 87% or about 30% of the time.

With respect to this clone: The antigen is undetermined.

This CDR3 has 15 residues. Germline-derived CDR1 and CDR2 are SGHNT and YYREEE (reference sequence). V was pared by 4 bases and J by 5 bases, with 11 bases of the junction left unmatched. Primers included in the PCR were 60 Vbeta and 13 Jbeta primers. Profiling relied on immunoSEQ multiplex PCR, and the TCRdb table lists in-frame clones only, not all of them. The sample lists under 65,000 clones; approximately 80% were seen once. The origin of this receptor is a man aged 45-65 years in good health and CMV-seronegative. This chain uses TRBV5-4 with TRBJ1-2, with TRBD1 identical over 7 bases. Sequenced material: PBMCs. CDR3 nucleotide sequence: TGTGCCAGCAGCCCAATAGACAGGGACCCTTATGGCTACACCTTC. It specifies CASSPIDRDPYGYTF.